Following are 27 T cell receptor beta chains from one sample sequenced in a study of glioma-infiltrating T cells. Using RNA template, CDR3s of TCR alpha and beta were amplified with iRepertoire arm-PCR. TCRdb reanalysed the multiplex PCR reads using MiXCR and keeps one entry per CDR3 protein. The data show 300,000 to 450,000 distinct CDR3 sequences, 41% seen once. The sequenced material came from glioma tissue, nonneoplastic brain tissue, or PBMCs (not recorded which). These receptor sequences come from a human donor with low-grade glioma or glioblastoma, undergoing nonglioma brain surgery, or in good health (not recorded which).

The sample holds a few counts of this clonotype. The rearrangement uses TRBV28 and TRBJ2-5; D is ambiguous. CDR1 and CDR2 (germline): MDHEN, SYDVKM. Trimming cost V 8 bases and J 1 base, with 11 bases left between them. This CDR3 comprises 13 residues. This chain's CDR3 is CASSTTVQETQYF. The CDR3 nucleotides read TGTGCCAGCTCTACAACAGTCCAAGAGACCCAGTACTTC.

This chain links TRBV5-1 with TRBJ2-3; D is uncertain. The length of the CDR3 is 14 residues. Looked up from germline, CDR1 is SGHRS and CDR2 is YFSETQ. The germline V and J ends were trimmed by 3 bases and 2 bases, with 10 bases remaining between them. Here the CDR3 reads CASSYHTTTDTQYF. CDR3 bases: TGCGCCAGCAGCTACCATACTACCACAGATACGCAGTATTTT.

This clonotype came up a few times. V gene TRBV27 combines with J gene TRBJ2-1; 9 bases are shared with TRBD2. With 5 bases clipped from V and 6 bases from J, the junction kept 8 bases outside the gene matches. Germline CDR1 MNHEY, CDR2 SMNVEV (reference sequence). This CDR3 is built from 15 residues. The CDR3 nucleotides are TGTGCCAGCAGTCCCCGACTAGCGGCCACCAATGAGCAGTTCTTC. Amino acids: CASSPRLAATNEQFF.

This clonotype was seen ten or more times. The rearrangement links TRBV28 to TRBJ1-3; D is perhaps TRBD1 (6 bases). The CDR3 loop spans 16 amino acids. In germline, CDR1 is MDHEN, CDR2 SYDVKM. Trimming pared 5 bases from V and 0 bases from J, leaving 14 bases between. The chain's CDR3 is CASSRSGTLSGNTIYF. The CDR3 nucleotides are TGTGCCAGCAGTCGAAGCGGGACACTCTCTGGAAACACCATATATTTT.

A few counts support this clonotype. The rearrangement uses TRBV7-2 and TRBJ1-6; the D is unclear. The germline V and J ends were trimmed by 2 bases and 7 bases, with 15 bases remaining between them. The CDR3 contains 16 residues. The V gene's germline CDR1 is SGHTA and CDR2 FQGNSA. The CDR3 protein is CASSLLGPDLNSPLHF. DNA for the CDR3: TGTGCCAGCAGCTTACTTGGGCCGGACTTGAATTCACCCCTCCACTTT.

This clonotype was detected ten times or more. This chain joins TRBV28 and TRBJ1-2, with D possibly TRBD1 on 5 matching bases. The CDR3 is 13 amino acids. The V end lost 6 bases, the J end lost 4 bases, and 12 bases lay between the germline ends. Germline CDR1 and CDR2: MDHEN and SYDVKM. The CDR3 nucleotides are TGTGCCAGCAGCCGGAAGGGGTTCTATGGCTACACCTTC. Its protein is CASSRKGFYGYTF.

The chain has TRBV28 and TRBJ1-5, with TRBD1 matching over 7 bases. The CDR3 is made up of 16 amino acids. Germline assignment: CDR1 MDHEN and CDR2 SYDVKM. The V and J ends lost 2 bases and 2 bases, in that order; junction bases with no gene match: 6. Written as DNA, the CDR3 is TGTGCCAGCAGTTTAGACAGGGATGTAGGCAATCAGCCCCAGCATTTT. This codes for CASSLDRDVGNQPQHF.

The chain links TRBV7-9 to TRBJ1-6; no definite D call. Germline CDR1 and CDR2: SEHNR and FQNEAQ (reference sequence). V lost 1 base, J lost 8 bases, and 6 bases lay in between. The CDR3 covers 13 residues. The CDR3 DNA sequence: TGTGCCAGCAGCTTAGTATCAGATTCACCCCTCCACTTT. This encodes CASSLVSDSPLHF.

About this clonotype: This CDR3 fails to terminate in the conserved phenylalanine or tryptophan, so it likely reflects a read error. The chain has TRBV11-2 and TRBJ2-3, with TRBD2 matching over 7 bases. The V gene end was trimmed by 1 base and the J gene end by 0 bases; junction bases not matched to a gene: 4. The germline V gene has CDR1 SGHAT and CDR2 FQNNGV. There are 16 residues in the CDR3. CDR3 sequence (DNA): TGTGCCAGCAGCTTAGGTCCTAGCGGAAGCACAGATACGCAGTATTCT. The encoded protein is CASSLGPSGSTDTQYS.

The sample holds many counts of this clonotype. The chain carries TRBV28 and TRBJ2-5; D is possibly TRBD2 (6 bases). Germline loops: CDR1 MDHEN, CDR2 SYDVKM. This CDR3 contains 14 residues. Trimming shortened V by 3 bases and J by 0 bases, and 8 bases separated the two germline ends. Here the CDR3 DNA reads TGTGCCAGCAGTTTGATAGCGGACCAAGAGACCCAGTACTTC. Translated, it gives CASSLIADQETQYF.

As regards this clonotype: Relative to the germline gene, one junction end is altered; a read error may explain this. The chain links TRBV19 to TRBJ2-3, with TRBD2 matching 10 bases. The V gene's germline CDR1 is LNHDA and CDR2 SQIVND (reference sequence). The length of the CDR3 is 16 residues. The DNA of the CDR3 is TGTGCCAGTAGTATAGTTCCAGCGGGAGGGCCAGATACGCATTATTTT. Translated, it gives CASSIVPAGGPDTHYF.

The CDR3 coding sequence is TGTGCCAACAACACCCCGGTTTCGGCGGGAGCAGCAGATACGCAGTATTTT. The encoded protein is CANNTPVSAGAADTQYF. The chain employs TRBV25-1 and TRBJ2-3, with TRBD2 matching over 7 bases. The CDR3 loop spans 17 amino acids. Trimming at V came to 10 bases and at J to 4 bases, leaving 20 bases not matched to a gene. Germline V gene sequence: CDR1 MGHDK, CDR2 SYGVNS.

The table lists this clonotype with a count of one. The rearrangement uses TRBV2 and TRBJ1-5; 9 bases map to TRBD1. The germline CDR1 and CDR2 sequences are SNHLY and FYNNEI. CDR3 size: 15 residues. V lost 7 bases and J lost 7; bases outside the gene matches: 11. CDR3 nucleotides: TGTGCCAGCAAAGCTGTGACAGGGGGTACCCAGCCCCAGCATTTT. It is translated as CASKAVTGGTQPQHF.

This clonotype was detected ten times or more. DNA for the CDR3: TGTGCCAGCAGTCTGGGGACAGGCCCCTACTACGAGCAGTACTTC. This translates into CASSLGTGPYYEQYF. J is TRBJ2-7 and V is TRBV27; 8 nucleotides agree with TRBD1. Germline V gene lookup returns CDR1 MNHEY and CDR2 SMNVEV (reference sequence). The CDR3 contains 15 residues. V lost 5 bases and J lost 3; bases outside the gene matches: 9.

V and J are TRBV7-9 and TRBJ2-7, with 9 nucleotides matching TRBD2. CDR3 length equals 17 residues. Germline CDR1 SEHNR, CDR2 FQNEAQ (reference sequence). V lost 5 bases to trimming and J lost 0 bases; unmatched junction nucleotides: 11. The CDR3 loop is CASSPPRLAGSSYEQYF. In nucleotides, the CDR3 is TGTGCCAGCAGCCCACCCAGGCTAGCGGGATCCTCCTACGAGCAGTACTTC. Drawing the rest from reference TRBV7-9 and TRBJ2-7, the complete variable domain is DTGVSQNPRHKITKRGQNVTFRCDPISEHNRLYWYRQTLGQGPEFLTYFQNEAQLEKSRLLSDRFSAERPKGSFSTLEIQRTEQGDSAMYLCASSPPRLAGSSYEQYFGPGTRLTVT.

Concerning this clonotype itself: Germline and junction disagree at one end, which may indicate a read error. The chain is built from TRBV24-1 and TRBJ1-2; 11 bases match TRBD1. Germline CDR1 reads KGHDR; CDR2 reads SFDVKD. The CDR3 consists of 15 residues. This CDR3 reads CATSDFGTGGHGCTF. The DNA for the CDR3 is TGTGCCACCAGTGATTTCGGGACAGGGGGGCATGGCTGCACCTTC.

This clonotype has a count of ten or more. V and J are TRBV25-1 and TRBJ2-1, with 11 bases lining up with TRBD2. The germline V gene has CDR1 MGHDK and CDR2 SYGVNS. V lost 6 bases, J lost 6 bases, and 10 bases stayed unmatched. The CDR3 is 16 residues long. The CDR3 coding sequence is TGTGCCAGCAGCCGCGGTAGCGGGAGGGTTTTCAATGAGCAGTTCTTC. It translates to CASSRGSGRVFNEQFF.

In regard to this clonotype: A much larger clone differs by one base, so this may be a read error. The conserved phenylalanine or tryptophan normally closing the CDR3 is absent here, so this likely arose from a read error. The rearrangement links TRBV28 to TRBJ1-1, with 7 bases aligning to TRBD1. The germline V gene encodes CDR1 MDHEN and CDR2 SYDVKM. This CDR3 spans 14 amino acids. V gave up 3 bases and J gave up 2 bases; unmatched junction bases: 3. CDR3 DNA sequence: TGTGCCAGCAGTTTGGGACAGTCAAACACTGAAGCTTTCCTT. This translates into CASSLGQSNTEAFL.

This clonotype was observed a handful of times. The chain couples TRBV7-3 to TRBJ2-1, with D possibly matching TRBD2 (5 bases). The CDR3 sequence is 16 residues long. Trimming took off 5 bases at V and 4 bases at J, with 18 bases between the two ends. CDR1 is SGHTA, CDR2 FQGTGA, per germline. For the CDR3, the DNA is TGTGCCAGCAGCACGAACCTCGGGATCGGATACAATGAGCAGTTCTTC. This gives the protein CASSTNLGIGYNEQFF.

The V call is TRBV4-2, the J call TRBJ1-2; 7 bases align to TRBD1. Trimming took 0 bases from V and 9 from J; bases not matched to a gene: 10. The CDR3 is 15 amino acids. CDR1 is LGHNA, CDR2 YNFKEQ, per germline. The CDR3 nucleotides are TGTGCCAGCAGCCAAGATCGAGGGGGCCGTTATCGCTACACCTTC. This sequence encodes CASSQDRGGRYRYTF.

In regard to this clonotype: This may be a read error: a much more frequent sequence differs by one nucleotide. The chain combines TRBV28 with TRBJ2-7; D gene uncertain. The CDR3 is made up of 13 amino acids. The germline CDR1 and CDR2 sequences are MDHEN and SYDVKM. The CDR3 coding sequence is TGTGCCAGAAGTTTGGCAGCCCTGGGCGAGCAGTACTTC. Its translation is CARSLAALGEQYF.

The chain employs TRBV27 and TRBJ1-2; no clear D. Germline V lookup: CDR1 MNHEY, CDR2 SMNVEV (reference sequence). The V end lost 2 bases, the J end lost 7 bases, and 17 bases lay between the germline ends. The CDR3 sequence is 15 residues long. CDR3 loop: CASSLGPWQSGGYTF. In DNA, the CDR3 is TGTGCCAGCAGTTTAGGGCCTTGGCAGAGCGGTGGCTACACCTTC.

The sample holds a few counts of this clonotype. The V gene is TRBV7-2, the J gene TRBJ2-1; 12 nucleotides align to TRBD2. Germline trimming cut 4 bases from V and 9 bases from J; bases unmatched to any gene: 7. This CDR3 region has 15 residues. The germline gives CDR1 SGHTA, CDR2 FQGNSA. The CDR3: CASSSSSGRAGEQFF. CDR3 nucleotides: TGTGCCAGCAGCTCATCTAGCGGGAGGGCCGGTGAGCAGTTCTTC.

There are many counts of this clonotype. The chain is built from TRBV27 and TRBJ2-5, with no clear D. V was cut by 1 base and J by 5 bases, with 14 bases left in between. The CDR3 length is 15 residues. CDR1 and CDR2 from the germline V gene are MNHEY and SMNVEV (reference sequence). As DNA, the CDR3 is TGTGCCAGCAGTTTATGGGGAAGGATATCGGAGACCCAGTACTTC. Protein sequence: CASSLWGRISETQYF.

This sequence joins TRBV12-3 or TRBV12-4 and TRBJ2-3, with TRBD2 matching over 8 bases. V was clipped by 5 bases and J by 15 bases; unmatched bases: 10. The CDR3 is 12 residues long. The DNA for the CDR3 is TGTGCCAGCAGTCCTGACGGGGGGGTGAGTTATTTT. This translates into CASSPDGGVSYF.

About this clonotype itself: Possible read error: a much larger clone is one base away. The genes are TRBV4-3 and TRBJ1-1; 7 nucleotides match TRBD1. The CDR3 sequence is 15 residues long. Germline V gene data show CDR1 as LGHNA and CDR2 as YSLEER. The CDR3 reads CASSQGTGVNTEAIF. The CDR3 DNA is TGCGCCAGCAGCCAAGGTACAGGGGTGAACACTGAAGCTATCTTT.

There are a few counts of this clonotype. This chain uses TRBV6-2 or TRBV6-3 with TRBJ2-1; TRBD2 matches 10 bases. J was trimmed by 4 bases and V by 7 bases; bases with no gene match: 16. The length of the CDR3 is 18 residues. Germline V gene sequence: CDR1 MNHEY, CDR2 SVGEGT. CDR3 in amino acids: CASTFLRLAGAVYNEQFF. CDR3 nucleotides: TGTGCCAGCACCTTCCTCCGGCTAGCGGGAGCAGTATACAATGAGCAGTTCTTC.